This TCR beta chain was recovered during a study of T-cell memory formation after mild COVID-19. From the 5' RACE reads, TCRdb called clonotypes with MiXCR, one entry per CDR3 protein. The sample includes hundreds of thousands of distinct CDR3 sequences, about 20% of them seen just once. V was clipped by 5 bases and J by 3 bases; unmatched bases: 2. The CDR3 loop spans 13 amino acids. CDR1 and CDR2 from the germline V gene are SGHTA and FQGTGA. The sequenced sample consisted of PBMCs or a T cell subset sorted from them (not recorded which). This chain links TRBV7-3 with TRBJ2-3, with TRBD1 matching 7 bases. The receptor was isolated from an adult woman who had mild COVID-19 (a few samples of this study predate the infection). Cell type and time point are not known. The chain's CDR3 is CASSKGQTDTQYF. The CDR3 coding sequence is TGTGCCAGCAGCAAGGGACAGACAGATACGCAGTATTTT.